This is a list of T cell receptor beta chains from one sample in a study of T cell changes during pregnancy in multiple sclerosis. Some clones are missing from TCRdb's copy, which holds only in-frame ones; the method was immunoSEQ multiplex PCR. This table has 40,000 to 45,000 clones, around nine tenths appearing once. The material sequenced was CD4+ T cells from peripheral blood mononuclear cells, taken in the first trimester of pregnancy. These receptors were obtained from a female donor with multiple sclerosis, enrolled in a pregnancy study. Each CDR3 is given with its conserved first and last residue. Each record gives: J gene, D gene, clone size, V gene, CDR3 DNA, CDR3 protein. D genes are given only for firm matches. The size entry is marked missing in some rows and otherwise reads once, few, many or a size class.

TRBJ2-7	TRBD1	-	TRBV19	TGTGCCAGTCGTCCACGGACAGGTTTGTCCTACGAGCAGTACTTC	CASRPRTGLSYEQYF
TRBJ1-1	TRBD1	few	TRBV30	TGTGCCTGGAGTGTGTACAGGGGCACTGAAGCTTTCTTT	CAWSVYRGTEAFF
TRBJ1-3	-	-	TRBV19	TGTGCCAGTAGTAACCCCCCCGGACAAGGCTCTGGAAACACCATATATTTT	CASSNPPGQGSGNTIYF
TRBJ2-1	TRBD2	-	TRBV30	TGTGCCTGGAGTGCTCCAAGCGGGGGTGAGCAGTTCTTC	CAWSAPSGGEQFF
TRBJ2-2	-	-	TRBV7-8	TGTGCCAGCACCCTGGGCGGCGGGAGAGGGGGCACCGGGGAGCTGTTTTTT	CASTLGGGRGGTGELFF
TRBJ2-1	-	-	TRBV7-3	TGTGCCAGCAGCTTAGCTGAGGGTGAGCAGTTCTTC	CASSLAEGEQFF
TRBJ2-1	TRBD2	-	TRBV4-3	TGCGCCAGCAGCCAAGACCCACCGCCGGGACTATCCTACAATGAGCAGTTCTTC	CASSQDPPPGLSYNEQFF
TRBJ2-7	-	-	TRBV5-1	TGCGCCAGCAGCTTGGGACAGCGAACCTACGAGCAGTACTTC	CASSLGQRTYEQYF
TRBJ1-2	TRBD1	few	TRBV7-9	TGTGCCAGCAGCCCTCAGGGGGAAAGCGGCTACACCTTC	CASSPQGESGYTF
TRBJ2-7	TRBD1	few	TRBV11-2	TGTGCCAGCAGCCGAATGGGACAGGTATTCTACGAGCAGTACTTC	CASSRMGQVFYEQYF
TRBJ2-1	TRBD2	once	TRBV7-6	TGTGCCAGCAGCGGCCCTACTAGCGGGAGGAATGAGCAGTTCTTC	CASSGPTSGRNEQFF
TRBJ1-6	-	-	TRBV5-4	TGTGCCAGCAGCTTGGTCGGCAGGGAGGGTTCACCCCTCCACTTT	CASSLVGREGSPLHF
TRBJ2-4	-	-	TRBV9	TGTGCCAGCAACGTAGGGCTTGCAGTAGCCAAAAACATTCAGTACTTC	CASNVGLAVAKNIQYF
TRBJ2-7	TRBD1	-	TRBV6-6	TGTGCCAGCAGTTACGACAGGGCAACCTACGAGCAGTACTTC	CASSYDRATYEQYF
TRBJ2-7	TRBD1	-	TRBV5-4	TGTGCCAGCAGACAGGGGGCTAGTAAAGACGAGCAGTACTTC	CASRQGASKDEQYF
TRBJ1-1	-	once	TRBV9	TGTGCCAGCAGCGGGGGGCTGGCAGGCATCACTGAAGCTTTCTTT	CASSGGLAGITEAFF